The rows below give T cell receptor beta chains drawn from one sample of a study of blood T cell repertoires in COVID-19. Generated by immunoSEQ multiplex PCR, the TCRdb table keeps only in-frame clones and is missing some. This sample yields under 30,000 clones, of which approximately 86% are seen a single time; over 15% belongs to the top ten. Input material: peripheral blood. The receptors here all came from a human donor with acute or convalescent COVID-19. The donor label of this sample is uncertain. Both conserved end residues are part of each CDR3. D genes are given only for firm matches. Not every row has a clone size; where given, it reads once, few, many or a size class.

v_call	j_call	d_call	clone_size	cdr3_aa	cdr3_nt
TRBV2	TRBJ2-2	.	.	CASNTPRVTGELFF	TGTGCCAGCAATACCCCGAGGGTTACCGGGGAGCTGTTTTTT
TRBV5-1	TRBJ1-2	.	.	CASSLNSGQPTYTF	TGCGCCAGCAGCCTCAACTCCGGACAGCCTACATACACCTTC
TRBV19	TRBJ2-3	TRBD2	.	CASRDSGGATDTQYF	TGTGCCAGTCGGGATAGCGGGGGGGCAACAGATACGCAGTATTTT
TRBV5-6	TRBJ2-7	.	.	CASSLGGRTASAEQYF	TGTGCCAGCAGCTTGGGGGGTCGGACAGCCAGCGCCGAGCAGTACTTC
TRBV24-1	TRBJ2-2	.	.	CATLGSTGELFF	TGTGCCACCTTAGGGAGTACCGGGGAGCTGTTTTTT
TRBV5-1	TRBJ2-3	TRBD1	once	CASSPGQGGTDTQYF	TGCGCCAGCAGTCCGGGACAGGGAGGCACAGATACGCAGTATTTT
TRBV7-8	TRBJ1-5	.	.	CASSFGGQPQHF	TGTGCCAGCAGCTTCGGGGGACAGCCCCAGCATTTT
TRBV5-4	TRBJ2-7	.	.	CASSLARGYEQYF	TGTGCCAGCAGCTTGGCCCGGGGCTACGAGCAGTACTTC
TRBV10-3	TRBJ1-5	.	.	CATSVSVNQPQHF	TGTGCCACCAGTGTATCCGTCAATCAGCCCCAGCATTTT
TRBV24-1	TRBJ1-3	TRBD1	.	CATSSDRAGNTIYF	TGTGCCACCAGCAGCGACAGGGCTGGAAACACCATATATTTT
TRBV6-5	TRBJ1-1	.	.	CASRKTGNTEAFF	TGTGCCAGCAGGAAGACGGGGAACACTGAAGCTTTCTTT
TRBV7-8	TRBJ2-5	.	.	CASSLGVTPGEETQYF	TGTGCCAGCAGCTTAGGCGTCACCCCAGGTGAAGAGACCCAGTACTTC
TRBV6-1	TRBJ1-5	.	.	CASSEAGGNNQPQHF	TGTGCCAGCAGTGAAGCAGGAGGAAACAATCAGCCCCAGCATTTT
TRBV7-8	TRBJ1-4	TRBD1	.	CASSSDRGVATNEKLFF	TGTGCCAGCAGCTCGGACAGGGGGGTTGCAACTAATGAAAAACTGTTTTTT
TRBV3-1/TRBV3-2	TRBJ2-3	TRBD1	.	CASSQGQGADTQYF	TGTGCCAGCAGCCAAGGGCAGGGGGCCGATACGCAGTATTTT
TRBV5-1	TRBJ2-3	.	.	CASSPGTPSTDTQYF	TGCGCCAGCAGTCCCGGGACTCCTAGCACAGATACGCAGTATTTT
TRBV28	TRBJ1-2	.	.	CASSLSPGTFTF	TGTGCCAGCAGTTTATCTCCGGGGACTTTCACCTTC
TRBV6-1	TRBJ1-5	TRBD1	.	CASSERTGASNQPQHF	TGTGCCAGCAGTGAGCGGACAGGAGCTAGCAATCAGCCCCAGCATTTT
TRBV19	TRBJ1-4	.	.	CASSGNEKLFF	TGTGCCAGCTCAGGCAATGAAAAACTGTTTTTT
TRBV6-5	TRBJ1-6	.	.	CASMGSRSSSPLHF	TGTGCCAGCATGGGGAGTCGTAGCAGTTCACCCCTCCACTTT
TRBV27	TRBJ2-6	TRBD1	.	CASSLSWRTGDSGANVLTF	TGTGCCAGCAGTTTATCTTGGCGGACAGGGGACTCTGGGGCCAACGTCCTGACTTTC
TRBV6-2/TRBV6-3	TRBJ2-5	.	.	CASSLILGGQETQYF	TGTGCCAGCAGCCTGATTTTGGGGGGACAAGAGACCCAGTACTTC
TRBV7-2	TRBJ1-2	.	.	CASSLGSDRNYGYTF	TGTGCCAGCAGCTTAGGAAGTGACAGGAACTATGGCTACACCTTC
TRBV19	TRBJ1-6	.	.	CASSIDYPRVLAYSPLHF	TGTGCCAGTAGTATAGATTACCCCCGGGTTCTGGCATACTCACCCCTCCACTTT
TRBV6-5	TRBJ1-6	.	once	CASSTAFNSPLHF	TGTGCCAGCAGCACTGCCTTTAATTCACCCCTCCACTTT
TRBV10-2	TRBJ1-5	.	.	CASRQGGNQPQHF	TGCGCCAGCAGACAGGGAGGGAATCAGCCCCAGCATTTT
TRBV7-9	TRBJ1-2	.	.	CASSSAGLGGNYGYTF	TGTGCCAGCAGCTCGGCCGGACTGGGGGGGAACTATGGCTACACCTTC
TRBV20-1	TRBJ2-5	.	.	CSARSGGTQYF	TGCAGTGCTAGAAGTGGCGGGACCCAGTACTTC
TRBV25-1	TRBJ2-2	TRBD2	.	CASRGLGYTGELFF	TGTGCCAGCAGGGGACTAGGTTATACCGGGGAGCTGTTTTTT
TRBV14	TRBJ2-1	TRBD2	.	CASSQPRRGGKFTNSYNEQFF	TGTGCCAGCAGCCAACCCCGGCGGGGGGGGAAGTTTACAAACTCCTACAATGAGCAGTTCTTC
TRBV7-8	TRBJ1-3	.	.	CASSRGYSGNTIYF	TGTGCCAGCAGCCGAGGTTACTCTGGAAACACCATATATTTT
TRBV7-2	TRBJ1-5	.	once	CASSLERGSNQPQHF	TGTGCCAGCAGCTTAGAGCGAGGTTCCAATCAGCCCCAGCATTTT